These T cell receptor beta chains were read from a single sample in a study of human CD8 memory T cell subsets. TCRdb re-called the 5' RACE reads; every CDR3 protein appears as one record, without DNA. Its listing shows under 4,500 distinct CDR3 sequences. The sequenced sample was CD8+ T cells from PBMCs. The receptors originated from a human donor in good health. The CDR3 runs from the conserved cysteine through the conserved F or W. The order of the fields is clone size, J gene, V gene, CDR3 protein. Some rows have no size entry. The others give once, few or many, or a class for an expanded clone.

size: NA
J: TRBJ2-7
V: TRBV20-1
CDR3: CSAREPGGNIYEQYF

size: NA
J: TRBJ2-1
V: TRBV3-1
CDR3: CASSLGLAGNEQFF

size: NA
J: TRBJ2-1
V: TRBV3-1
CDR3: CASSHPASGTFPWGEQFF

size: NA
J: TRBJ1-1
V: TRBV19
CDR3: CASGDPRAEAFF

size: NA
J: TRBJ2-5
V: TRBV20-1
CDR3: CSARGNEPSETQYF

size: hyperexpanded
J: TRBJ2-7
V: TRBV28
CDR3: CASSWGRDEQYF

size: NA
J: TRBJ2-7
V: TRBV5-1
CDR3: CASSLGRIGVEQYF

size: NA
J: TRBJ2-1
V: TRBV7-2
CDR3: CASSFFGTSGNEQFF

size: large
J: TRBJ2-5
V: TRBV28
CDR3: CASRPPGLAGIQETQYF

size: NA
J: TRBJ1-2
V: TRBV28
CDR3: CASRTGTGMIGYTF

size: medium-sized
J: TRBJ2-5
V: TRBV29-1
CDR3: CSVDGLLAGGFYGETQYF

size: NA
J: TRBJ2-7
V: TRBV15
CDR3: CATSRGGLRDGSYEQYF

size: NA
J: TRBJ2-7
V: TRBV5-4
CDR3: CASSLAGPTSSYEQYF

size: NA
J: TRBJ2-1
V: TRBV20-1
CDR3: CSASRGQGRRQFF

size: NA
J: TRBJ2-1
V: TRBV20-1
CDR3: CSATGTSGDYNEQFF

size: NA
J: TRBJ2-5
V: TRBV4-1
CDR3: CASSQVANQETQYF

size: large
J: TRBJ1-6
V: TRBV21-1
CDR3: CASSKLAPTWFYSPLHF

size: NA
J: TRBJ2-1
V: TRBV11-2
CDR3: CASSLVGTSGIEQFF

size: NA
J: TRBJ2-7
V: TRBV20-1
CDR3: CSATSSGQEVSEQYF

size: NA
J: TRBJ2-1
V: TRBV6-6
CDR3: CASSPGVNEQFF

size: medium-sized
J: TRBJ1-5
V: TRBV2
CDR3: CASSESGGDSNQPQHF

size: NA
J: TRBJ2-2
V: TRBV6-1
CDR3: CASTSSDWGSKPGELFF

size: medium-sized
J: TRBJ2-2
V: TRBV6-1
CDR3: CASSPVPGGAGDTGELFF

size: NA
J: TRBJ2-1
V: TRBV19
CDR3: CASTPSGRGNEQFF

size: NA
J: TRBJ2-7
V: TRBV20-1
CDR3: CSARPRLALAEQYF

size: NA
J: TRBJ2-2
V: TRBV2
CDR3: CASSEEGAFTGELFF

size: medium-sized
J: TRBJ1-2
V: TRBV13
CDR3: CASRNRGGPRNGYTF

size: NA
J: TRBJ2-1
V: TRBV2
CDR3: CASGLADYNEQFF

size: NA
J: TRBJ2-7
V: TRBV7-9
CDR3: CASSSKVEGEQYF

size: NA
J: TRBJ1-2
V: TRBV7-9
CDR3: CASSLAGTANYGYTF

size: NA
J: TRBJ2-3
V: TRBV11-2
CDR3: CASSLGSGSADTQYF

size: NA
J: TRBJ2-7
V: TRBV4-2
CDR3: CASSQVGTGNYEQYF

size: NA
J: TRBJ2-7
V: TRBV24-1
CDR3: CATSAYPSSSEQYF

size: NA
J: TRBJ2-3
V: TRBV7-2
CDR3: CASSYLGLTDTQYF

size: medium-sized
J: TRBJ1-2
V: TRBV12-3/TRBV12-4
CDR3: CASSLFRGIGVYTF

size: NA
J: TRBJ2-3
V: TRBV3-1
CDR3: CASSQVYGREGPDTQYF

size: NA
J: TRBJ1-2
V: TRBV28
CDR3: CASSLGFAESSGGDLNYGYTF

size: NA
J: TRBJ2-2
V: TRBV4-1
CDR3: CASSQEGRGTGELFF

size: NA
J: TRBJ2-3
V: TRBV2
CDR3: CASSEAALAGVGDTQYF

size: NA
J: TRBJ2-1
V: TRBV5-4
CDR3: CASSFRQGNEQFF

size: NA
J: TRBJ1-1
V: TRBV7-3
CDR3: CASSLTLTGNTEAFF

size: NA
J: TRBJ2-7
V: TRBV7-9
CDR3: CASSVNVEQYF

size: medium-sized
J: TRBJ1-1
V: TRBV28
CDR3: CASSFKGTSEAFF

size: NA
J: TRBJ2-6
V: TRBV4-2
CDR3: CASSPSQGSGASGANVLTF

size: NA
J: TRBJ2-7
V: TRBV6-6
CDR3: CASSYLGDLFYEQYF

size: NA
J: TRBJ2-7
V: TRBV20-1
CDR3: CSAREVGMGSYEQYF

size: NA
J: TRBJ2-2
V: TRBV28
CDR3: CASGSTSGPLRTGELFF